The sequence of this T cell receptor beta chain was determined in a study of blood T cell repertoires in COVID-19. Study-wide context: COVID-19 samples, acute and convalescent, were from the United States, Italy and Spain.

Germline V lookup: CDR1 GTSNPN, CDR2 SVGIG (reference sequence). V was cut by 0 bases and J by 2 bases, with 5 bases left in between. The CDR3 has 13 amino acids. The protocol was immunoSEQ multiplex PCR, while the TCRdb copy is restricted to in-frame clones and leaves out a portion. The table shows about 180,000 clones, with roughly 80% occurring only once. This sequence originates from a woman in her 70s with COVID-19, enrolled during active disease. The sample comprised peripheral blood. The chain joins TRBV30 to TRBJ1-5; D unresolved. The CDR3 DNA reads TGTGCCTGGAGTGTACAAGGCAATCAGCCCCAGCATTTT. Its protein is CAWSVQGNQPQHF.